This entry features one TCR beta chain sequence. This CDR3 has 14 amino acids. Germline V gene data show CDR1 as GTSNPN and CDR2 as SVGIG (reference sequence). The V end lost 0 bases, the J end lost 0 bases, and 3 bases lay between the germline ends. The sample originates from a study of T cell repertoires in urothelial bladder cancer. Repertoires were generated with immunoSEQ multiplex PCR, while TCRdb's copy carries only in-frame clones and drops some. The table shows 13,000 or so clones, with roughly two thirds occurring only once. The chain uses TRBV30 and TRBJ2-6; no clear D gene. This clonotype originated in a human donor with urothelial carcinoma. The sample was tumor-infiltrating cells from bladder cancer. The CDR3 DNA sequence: TGTGCCTGGAGTGTTGTCTCTGGGGCCAACGTCCTGACTTTC. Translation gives CAWSVVSGANVLTF.